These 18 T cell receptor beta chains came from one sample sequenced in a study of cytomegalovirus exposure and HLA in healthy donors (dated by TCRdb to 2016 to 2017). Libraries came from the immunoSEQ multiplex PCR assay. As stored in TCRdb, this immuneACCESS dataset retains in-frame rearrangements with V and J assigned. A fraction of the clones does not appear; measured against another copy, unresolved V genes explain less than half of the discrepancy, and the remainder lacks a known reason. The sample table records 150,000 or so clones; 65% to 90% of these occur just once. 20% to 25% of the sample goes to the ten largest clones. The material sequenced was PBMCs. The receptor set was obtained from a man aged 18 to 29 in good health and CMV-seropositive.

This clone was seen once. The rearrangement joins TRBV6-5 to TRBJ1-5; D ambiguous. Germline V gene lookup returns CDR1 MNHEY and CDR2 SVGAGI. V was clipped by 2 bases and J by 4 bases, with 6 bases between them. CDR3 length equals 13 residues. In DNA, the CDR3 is TGTGCCAGCAGTTACACTCGGAATCAGCCCCAGCATTTT. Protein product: CASSYTRNQPQHF.

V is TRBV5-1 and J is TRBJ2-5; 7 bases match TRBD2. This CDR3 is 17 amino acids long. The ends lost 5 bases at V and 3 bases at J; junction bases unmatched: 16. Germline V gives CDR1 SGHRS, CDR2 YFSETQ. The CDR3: CASRHNPWGGSKETQYF. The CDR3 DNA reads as TGCGCCAGCAGACATAACCCTTGGGGGGGGTCCAAAGAGACCCAGTACTTC.

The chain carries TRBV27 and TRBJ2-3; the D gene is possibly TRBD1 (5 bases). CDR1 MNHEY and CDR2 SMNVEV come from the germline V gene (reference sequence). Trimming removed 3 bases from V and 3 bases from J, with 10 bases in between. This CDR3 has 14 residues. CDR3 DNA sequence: TGTGCCAGCAGTTTGGGGCGTCGAACAGATACGCAGTATTTT. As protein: CASSLGRRTDTQYF.

The CDR3 here is CASSLIGGGETDTQYF. The CDR3 DNA follows: TGTGCCAGCAGCTTGATCGGGGGGGGCGAAACAGATACGCAGTATTTT. V usage is TRBV7-2 and J usage is TRBJ2-3; 8 positions agree with TRBD2. Germline-derived CDR1 and CDR2 are SGHTA and FQGNSA. V trimming: 3 bases; J trimming: 3 bases; junction bases outside the gene matches: 8. This CDR3 is 16 amino acids long.

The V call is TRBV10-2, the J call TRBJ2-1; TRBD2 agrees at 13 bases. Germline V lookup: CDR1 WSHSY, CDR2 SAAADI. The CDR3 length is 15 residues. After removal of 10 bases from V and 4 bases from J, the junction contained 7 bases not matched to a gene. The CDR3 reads CATRTSGGLYNEQFF. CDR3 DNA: TGCGCCACCCGGACTAGCGGGGGATTATACAATGAGCAGTTCTTC.

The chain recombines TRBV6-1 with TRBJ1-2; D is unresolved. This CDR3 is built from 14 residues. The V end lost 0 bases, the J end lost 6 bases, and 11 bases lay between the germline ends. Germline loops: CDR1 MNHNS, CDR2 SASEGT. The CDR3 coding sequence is TGTGCCAGCAGTGAAGCAGGCAGGTGGAATGGCTACACCTTC. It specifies CASSEAGRWNGYTF.

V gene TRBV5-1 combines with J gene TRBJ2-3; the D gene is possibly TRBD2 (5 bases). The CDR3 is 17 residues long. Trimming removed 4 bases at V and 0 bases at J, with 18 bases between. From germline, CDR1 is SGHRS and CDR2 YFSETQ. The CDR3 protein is CASSPSPSAASTDTQYF. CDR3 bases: TGCGCCAGCAGCCCGTCCCCCTCAGCGGCTAGCACAGATACGCAGTATTTT.

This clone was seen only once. CDR3 DNA sequence: TGTGCCACCAGCAGACAGTGGGCCTCCTACGAGCAGTACTTC. It encodes CATSRQWASYEQYF. V usage is TRBV15 and J usage is TRBJ2-7; unclear D gene. Germline V gives CDR1 LNHNV, CDR2 YYDKDF (reference sequence). This CDR3 has 14 residues. Trimming took off 2 bases at V and 0 bases at J, with 8 bases between the two ends.

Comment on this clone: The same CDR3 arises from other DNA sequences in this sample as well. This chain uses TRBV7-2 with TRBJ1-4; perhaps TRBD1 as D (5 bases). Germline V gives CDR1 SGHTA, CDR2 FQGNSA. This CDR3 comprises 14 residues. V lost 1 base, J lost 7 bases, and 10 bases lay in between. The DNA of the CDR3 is TGTGCCAGCAGCTTAGGGCAGGGTGGTGAAAAACTGTTTTTT. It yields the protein CASSLGQGGEKLFF.

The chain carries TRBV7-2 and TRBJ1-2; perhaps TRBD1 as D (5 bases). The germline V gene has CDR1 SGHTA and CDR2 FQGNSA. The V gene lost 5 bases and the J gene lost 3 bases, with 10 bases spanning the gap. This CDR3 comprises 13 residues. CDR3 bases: TGTGCCAGCAGCCTGGACATCTACTATGGCTACACCTTC. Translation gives CASSLDIYYGYTF.

CDR3: CASSPYGDRGHEQYF. The CDR3 DNA reads as TGCGCCAGCAGCCCTTACGGGGACAGGGGCCACGAGCAGTACTTC. This rearrangement joins TRBV4-3 to TRBJ2-7; the match to TRBD1 covers 10 bases. Per germline, CDR1 LGHNA and CDR2 YSLEER. This CDR3 spans 15 amino acids. Trimming at V came to 4 bases and at J to 5 bases, leaving 8 bases not matched to a gene.

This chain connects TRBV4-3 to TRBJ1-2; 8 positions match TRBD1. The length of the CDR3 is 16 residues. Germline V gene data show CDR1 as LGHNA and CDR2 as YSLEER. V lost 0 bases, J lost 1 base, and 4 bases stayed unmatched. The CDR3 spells CASSQEGTGYNYGYTF. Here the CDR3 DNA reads TGCGCCAGCAGCCAAGAAGGGACAGGATATAACTATGGCTACACCTTC.

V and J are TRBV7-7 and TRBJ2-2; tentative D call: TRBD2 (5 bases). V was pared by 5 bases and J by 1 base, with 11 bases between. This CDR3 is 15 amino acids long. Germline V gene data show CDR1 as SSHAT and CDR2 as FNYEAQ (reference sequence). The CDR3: CASSRRRWNTGELFF. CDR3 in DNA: TGTGCCAGCAGCCGACGGAGGTGGAACACCGGGGAGCTGTTTTTT. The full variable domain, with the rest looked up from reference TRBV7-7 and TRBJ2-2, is GAGVSQSPRYKVTKRGQDVTLRCDPISSHATLYWYQQALGQGPEFLTYFNYEAQPDKSGLPSDRFSAERPEGSISTLTIQRTEQRDSAMYRCASSRRRWNTGELFFGEGSRLTVL.

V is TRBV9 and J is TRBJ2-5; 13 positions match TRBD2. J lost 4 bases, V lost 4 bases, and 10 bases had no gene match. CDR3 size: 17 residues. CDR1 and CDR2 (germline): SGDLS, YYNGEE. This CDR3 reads CASSPGLAGAMRETQYF. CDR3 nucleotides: TGTGCCAGCAGCCCCGGACTAGCGGGAGCGATGCGAGAGACCCAGTACTTC.

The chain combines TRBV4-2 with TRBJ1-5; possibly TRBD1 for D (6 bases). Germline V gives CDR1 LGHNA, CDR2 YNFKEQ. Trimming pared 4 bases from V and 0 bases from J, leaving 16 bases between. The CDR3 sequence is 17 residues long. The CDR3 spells CASSPTEEDSSNQPQHF. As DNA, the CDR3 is TGTGCCAGCAGCCCTACTGAAGAGGACAGTAGCAATCAGCCCCAGCATTTT.

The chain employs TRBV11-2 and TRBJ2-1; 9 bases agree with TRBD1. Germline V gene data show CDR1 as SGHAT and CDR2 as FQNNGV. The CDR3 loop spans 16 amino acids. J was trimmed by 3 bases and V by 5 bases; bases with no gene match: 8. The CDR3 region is CASSTNRGPVYNEQFF. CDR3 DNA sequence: TGTGCCAGCAGCACAAACAGGGGGCCTGTCTACAATGAGCAGTTCTTC.

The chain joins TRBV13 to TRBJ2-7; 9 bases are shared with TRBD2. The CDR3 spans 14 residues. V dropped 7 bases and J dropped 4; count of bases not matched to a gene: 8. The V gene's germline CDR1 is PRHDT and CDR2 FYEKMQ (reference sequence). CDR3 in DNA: TGTGCCAGCACCGTCGGCCTAGCGGGGTACGAGCAGTACTTC. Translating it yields CASTVGLAGYEQYF.

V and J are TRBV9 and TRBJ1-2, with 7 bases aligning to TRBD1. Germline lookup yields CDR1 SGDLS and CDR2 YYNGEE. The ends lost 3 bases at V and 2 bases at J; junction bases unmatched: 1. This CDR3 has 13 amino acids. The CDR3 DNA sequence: TGTGCCAGCAGCGCGACAGGGAACTATGGCTACACCTTC. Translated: CASSATGNYGYTF. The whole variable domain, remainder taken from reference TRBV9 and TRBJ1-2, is DSGVTQTPKHLITATGQRVTLRCSPRSGDLSVYWYQQSLDQGLQFLIQYYNGEERAKGNILERFSAQQFPDLHSELNLSSLELGDSALYFCASSATGNYGYTFGSGTRLTVV.